The 23 T cell receptor beta chains given below trace back to one sample, sequenced in a study of blood T cell repertoires in COVID-19. Using immunoSEQ multiplex PCR, the repertoire was profiled, and TCRdb retains in-frame clones only, with some absent. The repertoire holds fewer than 85,000 clones, with 60% to 80% as singletons. Sequencing input: peripheral blood. The receptors derive from a man between 65 and 79 years old with COVID-19, enrolled during active disease.

V gene TRBV7-8 combines with J gene TRBJ2-2; TRBD2 aligns across 10 bases. CDR3 length: 15 amino acids. After removal of 7 bases from V and 4 bases from J, the junction contained 6 bases not matched to a gene. CDR1 is SGHVS and CDR2 is FQNEAQ in the germline V gene. CDR3 residues: CASNPLAGVTGELFF. In DNA form, the CDR3 reads TGTGCCAGCAACCCCCTAGCGGGAGTCACCGGGGAGCTGTTTTTT. Based on the CDR3 plus reference TRBV7-8 and TRBJ2-2, the full variable domain is GAGVSQSPRYKVAKRGQDVALRCDPISGHVSLFWYQQALGQGPEFLTYFQNEAQLDKSGLPSDRFFAERPEGSVSTLKIQRTQQEDSAVYLCASNPLAGVTGELFFGEGSRLTVL.

This chain joins TRBV7-2 and TRBJ1-2, with D perhaps matching TRBD1 (5 bases). The CDR3 is made up of 17 amino acids. CDR1 is SGHTA, CDR2 FQGNSA, per germline. Trimming took 3 bases from V and 5 from J, leaving 22 bases between them. CDR3 amino acids: CASSFSFVRGQYYGYTF. Here the CDR3 DNA reads TGTGCCAGCAGCTTCTCATTCGTGCGGGGCCAATATTATGGCTACACCTTC.

This clone has ten or more counts. The rearrangement links TRBV28 to TRBJ1-5, with 10 bases fitting TRBD1. Germline-derived CDR1 and CDR2 are MDHEN and SYDVKM. The CDR3 consists of 15 residues. Germline trimming cut 2 bases from V and 9 bases from J; bases unmatched to any gene: 7. CDR3 sequence: CASSLHGQGVGPQHF. DNA of the CDR3: TGTGCCAGCAGTTTACATGGACAGGGGGTCGGGCCCCAGCATTTT. The complete variable domain, with remaining parts taken from reference TRBV28 and TRBJ1-5, reads DVKVTQSSRYLVKRTGEKVFLECVQDMDHENMFWYRQDPGLGLRLIYFSYDVKMKEKGDIPEGYSVSREKKERFSLILESASTNQTSMYLCASSLHGQGVGPQHFGDGTRLSIL.

The rearrangement joins TRBV4-3 to TRBJ1-1, with a possible D match to TRBD1 (5 bases). This CDR3 is 19 amino acids long. Trimming left V 0 bases short and J 1 base short, with 21 bases between. The germline V gene has CDR1 LGHNA and CDR2 YSLEER. Here the CDR3 reads CASSQDAPRGFGSNTEAFF. CDR3 DNA: TGCGCCAGCAGCCAAGACGCCCCGCGGGGGTTCGGTTCGAACACTGAAGCTTTCTTT.

The chain carries TRBV13 and TRBJ2-1, with TRBD1 as a possible D gene (6 bases). Germline values: CDR1 PRHDT, CDR2 FYEKMQ (reference sequence). CDR3 length equals 16 residues. Trimming took off 5 bases at V and 4 bases at J, with 18 bases between the two ends. CDR3 amino acids: CASSKRGSGGYNEQFF. The CDR3 region has the DNA TGTGCCAGCAGCAAAAGGGGGAGTGGGGGATACAATGAGCAGTTCTTC.

The V call is TRBV7-2, the J call TRBJ1-1; 7 positions agree with TRBD1. The germline V gene encodes CDR1 SGHTA and CDR2 FQGNSA. V lost 1 base and J lost 2; bases outside the gene matches: 4. This CDR3 has 15 amino acids. The DNA of the CDR3 is TGTGCCAGCAGCTTAGGTCGGACAGGTAACACTGAAGCTTTCTTT. This gives the protein CASSLGRTGNTEAFF.

The V call is TRBV6-1, the J call TRBJ1-1; TRBD1 agrees at 9 bases. The CDR3 contains 16 residues. With 3 bases clipped from V and 2 bases from J, the junction kept 7 bases outside the gene matches. Germline V gene data show CDR1 as MNHNS and CDR2 as SASEGT. Written as DNA, the CDR3 is TGTGCCAGCAGTGATCCGGGACAGGGAAAAAACACTGAAGCTTTCTTT. Its protein product is CASSDPGQGKNTEAFF.

The rearrangement uses TRBV28 and TRBJ2-2; D not certain. The CDR3 length is 15 residues. The V gene's germline CDR1 is MDHEN and CDR2 SYDVKM. Trimming stripped 2 bases from V and 4 bases from J, with 11 bases between. CDR3 nucleotide sequence: TGTGCCAGCAGTTTAATTAGTTTCGGCACCGGGGAGCTGTTTTTT. It encodes CASSLISFGTGELFF.

A few counts support this clone. The rearrangement links TRBV9 to TRBJ2-1; 9 nucleotides line up with TRBD2. Germline-derived CDR1 and CDR2 are SGDLS and YYNGEE. This CDR3 is 15 amino acids long. The V segment lost 6 bases and the J segment 8 bases; nucleotides outside the gene matches: 12. The CDR3 protein is CASTPGAGGHYEQFF. Written as DNA, the CDR3 is TGTGCCAGCACCCCAGGGGCGGGAGGGCACTATGAGCAGTTCTTC.

The chain joins TRBV6-6 to TRBJ1-2; 8 bases are a match to TRBD1. CDR1 and CDR2 from the germline V gene are MNHNY and SVGAGI (reference sequence). The CDR3 loop spans 15 amino acids. The junction had 6 bases not matched to a gene; V was cut back by 4 bases and J by 2 bases. DNA for the CDR3: TGTGCCAGCAGTTCATCCGGGACAGGAAACTATGGCTACACCTTC. This gives the protein CASSSSGTGNYGYTF.

V and J are TRBV4-3 and TRBJ2-1, with 11 positions matching TRBD1. The CDR3 is 16 amino acids. J was trimmed by 9 bases and V by 4 bases; bases with no gene match: 11. The germline CDR1 and CDR2 sequences are LGHNA and YSLEER. The CDR3 DNA reads as TGCGCCAGCAGCCTTGGACAGGGGGCGCATGGCGGTGAGCAGTTCTTC. This sequence encodes CASSLGQGAHGGEQFF.

This clone has a handful of counts. The chain links TRBV28 to TRBJ1-1, with D perhaps matching TRBD1 (5 bases). From germline, CDR1 is MDHEN and CDR2 SYDVKM. This CDR3 is 15 amino acids long. Trimming removed 7 bases at V and 5 bases at J, with 20 bases between. CDR3 loop: CASTTGGRRNTEAFF. CDR3 bases: TGTGCCAGCACCACGGGGGGGAGGCGAAATACTGAAGCTTTCTTT. Filled out from reference TRBV28 and TRBJ1-1, the complete variable domain reads DVKVTQSSRYLVKRTGEKVFLECVQDMDHENMFWYRQDPGLGLRLIYFSYDVKMKEKGDIPEGYSVSREKKERFSLILESASTNQTSMYLCASTTGGRRNTEAFFGQGTRLTVV.

This clone was counted only a few times. The chain employs TRBV5-5 and TRBJ2-2, with TRBD1 matching over 7 bases. CDR1 and CDR2 from the germline V gene are SGHKS and YYEKEE (reference sequence). With 2 bases clipped from V and 1 base from J, the junction kept 5 bases outside the gene matches. The CDR3 contains 16 residues. The CDR3 DNA follows: TGTGCCAGCAGCTTCCAGGGACAGATGAACACCGGGGAGCTGTTTTTT. This sequence encodes CASSFQGQMNTGELFF.

This clone has more than one count but fewer than ten. V and J are TRBV28 and TRBJ1-4; 7 nucleotides agree with TRBD1. With V trimmed by 4 bases and J by 3 bases, 11 bases remained unmatched. The CDR3 covers 17 residues. Germline CDR1 reads MDHEN; CDR2 reads SYDVKM. CDR3 sequence reads: CASSSRQGFRANEKLFF. CDR3 sequence (DNA): TGTGCCAGCAGTTCGCGACAGGGATTTAGGGCTAATGAAAAACTGTTTTTT.

V and J are TRBV7-3 and TRBJ2-1; TRBD2 agrees at 7 bases. Losses at the gene ends were 5 bases for V and 3 bases for J; bases not matched to a gene: 7. Germline-derived CDR1 and CDR2 are SGHTA and FQGTGA. This CDR3 is built from 15 residues. In nucleotides, the CDR3 is TGTGCCAGCAGCGTTTCAGCGGGAAACTACAATGAGCAGTTCTTC. It yields the protein CASSVSAGNYNEQFF.

The rearrangement links TRBV19 to TRBJ2-2, with D unresolved. Trimming took off 6 bases at V and 1 base at J, with 3 bases between the two ends. The CDR3 extends over 12 amino acids. The germline V gene encodes CDR1 LNHDA and CDR2 SQIVND (reference sequence). The CDR3 DNA sequence: TGTGCCAGTAGCGGGAACACCGGGGAGCTGTTTTTT. Translation gives CASSGNTGELFF.

The chain has TRBV2 and TRBJ1-1; D ambiguous. Germline CDR1 is SNHLY and CDR2 is FYNNEI. V was clipped by 9 bases and J by 5 bases, with 7 bases between them. The CDR3 has 10 amino acids. The CDR3 region has the DNA TGTGCCAGACGGGAAACTGAAGCTTTCTTT. Translation gives CARRETEAFF.

This rearrangement joins TRBV30 to TRBJ2-3, with 7 bases identical to TRBD2. Trimming took 5 bases from V and 7 from J; bases not matched to a gene: 9. The CDR3 totals 13 residues. Germline V gene sequence: CDR1 GTSNPN, CDR2 SVGIG (reference sequence). The CDR3 DNA sequence: TGTGCCTGGTCGGTGGGAGGGCGAAATACGCAGTATTTT. Its translation: CAWSVGGRNTQYF. The full variable domain, with the rest looked up from reference TRBV30 and TRBJ2-3, is SQTIHQWPATLVQPVGSPLSLECTVEGTSNPNLYWYRQAAGRGLQLLFYSVGIGQISSEVPQNLSASRPQDRQFILSSKKLLLSDSGFYLCAWSVGGRNTQYFGPGTRLTVL.

In its sample, this clone was seen a few times. The chain joins TRBV6-5 to TRBJ1-1; 7 bases agree with TRBD1. This CDR3 has 14 amino acids. The trim removed 6 bases at V and 4 bases at J, leaving 8 bases unmatched. CDR1 MNHEY and CDR2 SVGAGI come from the germline V gene. CDR3: CASSSQGGGTEAFF. The DNA of the CDR3 is TGTGCCAGCAGCAGCCAAGGGGGCGGCACTGAAGCTTTCTTT.

The chain is built from TRBV28 and TRBJ2-5, with TRBD1 identical over 8 bases. CDR3 length: 15 amino acids. V lost 7 bases to trimming and J lost 2 bases; unmatched junction nucleotides: 9. CDR1 is MDHEN, CDR2 SYDVKM, per germline. This CDR3 reads CASTFGDRRQETQYF. Written as DNA, the CDR3 is TGTGCCAGCACCTTTGGGGACAGGCGTCAAGAGACCCAGTACTTC.

CDR3 sequence (DNA): TGTGCCAGCAGTCCCGCGGGGGAACCGAACACTGAAGCTTTCTTT. It translates to CASSPAGEPNTEAFF. The chain recombines TRBV28 with TRBJ1-1; the D gene is possibly TRBD1 (5 bases). The CDR3 sequence is 15 residues long. The germline V gene encodes CDR1 MDHEN and CDR2 SYDVKM. Trimming took 5 bases from V and 1 from J, leaving 14 bases between them.

The chain carries TRBV5-6 and TRBJ1-2; D is unresolved. CDR1 and CDR2 (germline): SGHDT, YYEEEE. This CDR3 is built from 15 residues. V shed 0 bases and J shed 2 bases, with 11 bases lying between them. The CDR3 sequence is CASSLGPTENYGYTF. CDR3 coding DNA: TGTGCCAGCAGCTTGGGTCCAACTGAGAACTATGGCTACACCTTC.

The CDR3 nucleotides are TGTGCCAGCAGCACGACAGGGGGCCAAGAGACCCAGTACTTC. Its protein product is CASSTTGGQETQYF. V usage is TRBV3-1 (or the pseudogene TRBV3-2) and J usage is TRBJ2-5, with 9 bases matching TRBD1. The CDR3 is made up of 14 amino acids. Unmatched junction bases numbered 2, after V lost 5 bases and J lost 1 base. CDR1 LGHDT and CDR2 YNNKEL come from the germline V gene (reference sequence).